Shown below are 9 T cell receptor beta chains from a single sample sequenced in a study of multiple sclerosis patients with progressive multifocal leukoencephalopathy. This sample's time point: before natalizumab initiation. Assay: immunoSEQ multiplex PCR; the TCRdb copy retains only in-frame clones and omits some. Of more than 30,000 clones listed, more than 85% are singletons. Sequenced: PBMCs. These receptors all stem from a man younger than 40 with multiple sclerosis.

DNA of the CDR3: TGTGCCAGTAGCCCCGTTACTAGCGGGGAGACCCAGTACTTC. This gives the protein CASSPVTSGETQYF. The chain uses TRBV19 and TRBJ2-5; 9 bases line up with TRBD2. Trimming took 6 bases from V and 5 from J; bases not matched to a gene: 7. The germline CDR1 and CDR2 sequences are LNHDA and SQIVND (reference sequence). The CDR3 runs to 14 residues.

The CDR3 DNA reads TGTGCCAGCAGCTCGCTAGCGGGAGGATGGGATACGCAGTATTTT. The encoded protein is CASSSLAGGWDTQYF. The chain uses TRBV7-2 and TRBJ2-3; 11 nucleotides line up with TRBD2. CDR3 length equals 15 residues. Germline V gene sequence: CDR1 SGHTA, CDR2 FQGNSA. After removal of 4 bases from V and 6 bases from J, the junction contained 6 bases not matched to a gene.

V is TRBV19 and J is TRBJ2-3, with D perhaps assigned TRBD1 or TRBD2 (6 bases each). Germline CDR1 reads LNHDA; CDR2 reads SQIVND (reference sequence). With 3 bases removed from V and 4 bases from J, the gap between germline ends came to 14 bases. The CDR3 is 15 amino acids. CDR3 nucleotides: TGTGCCAGTAGTATCGGCCCCGGGGGCCCAGATACGCAGTATTTT. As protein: CASSIGPGGPDTQYF. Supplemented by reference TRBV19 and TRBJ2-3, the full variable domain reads DGGITQSPKYLFRKEGQNVTLSCEQNLNHDAMYWYRQDPGQGLRLIYYSQIVNDFQKGDIAEGYSVSREKKESFPLTVTSAQKNPTAFYLCASSIGPGGPDTQYFGPGTRLTVL.

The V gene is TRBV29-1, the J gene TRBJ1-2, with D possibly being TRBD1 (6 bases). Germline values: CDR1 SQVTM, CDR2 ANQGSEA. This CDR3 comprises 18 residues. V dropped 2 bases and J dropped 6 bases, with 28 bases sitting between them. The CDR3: CSVEIALRPAGDMDGYTF. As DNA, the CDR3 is TGCAGCGTTGAAATTGCACTGCGCCCGGCAGGGGATATGGATGGCTACACCTTC.

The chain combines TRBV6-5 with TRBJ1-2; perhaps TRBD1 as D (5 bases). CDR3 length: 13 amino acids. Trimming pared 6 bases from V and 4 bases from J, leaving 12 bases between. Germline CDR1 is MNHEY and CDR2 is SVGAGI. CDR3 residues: CASRSGHFYGYTF. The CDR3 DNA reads TGTGCCAGCAGGTCCGGACATTTCTATGGCTACACCTTC.

The CDR3 reads CASSRTVPGELFF. The CDR3 DNA reads TGTGCCAGCAGCAGGACAGTTCCCGGGGAGCTGTTTTTT. The chain combines TRBV7-3 with TRBJ2-2, with a possible D match to TRBD1 (6 bases). V was trimmed by 5 bases and J by 6 bases, leaving 10 bases between them. This CDR3 is built from 13 residues. The germline V gene has CDR1 SGHTA and CDR2 FQGTGA.

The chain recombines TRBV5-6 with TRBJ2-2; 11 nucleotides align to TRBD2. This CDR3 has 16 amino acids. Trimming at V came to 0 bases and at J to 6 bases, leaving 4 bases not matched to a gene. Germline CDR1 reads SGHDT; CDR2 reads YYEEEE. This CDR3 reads CASSLAVSGRAGELFF. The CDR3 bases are TGTGCCAGCAGCTTGGCCGTTAGCGGGAGGGCCGGGGAGCTGTTTTTT.

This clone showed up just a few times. As DNA, the CDR3 is TGTGCCAGCAGCTTAGGACAGGGGGGAGTCTACGAGCAGTACTTC. It encodes CASSLGQGGVYEQYF. This sequence joins TRBV7-2 and TRBJ2-7, with 9 positions matching TRBD1. Germline V lookup: CDR1 SGHTA, CDR2 FQGNSA. V lost 1 base to trimming and J lost 3 bases; unmatched junction nucleotides: 4. This CDR3 spans 15 amino acids.

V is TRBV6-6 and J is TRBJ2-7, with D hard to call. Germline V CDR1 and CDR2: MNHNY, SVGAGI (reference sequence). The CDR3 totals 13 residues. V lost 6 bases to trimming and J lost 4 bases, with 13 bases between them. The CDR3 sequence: CASSPPILYEQYF. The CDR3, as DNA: TGTGCCAGCAGCCCCCCCATCTTATACGAGCAGTACTTC.